This T cell receptor (beta chain) was observed in a study of T cells after yellow fever vaccination. Across the study: Fractions containing few cells were prepared with SMART-Seq v4 Ultra Low Input. Study-wide results and limits: Reappearance after the booster was observed for most primary-vaccination clones (about 97% CD4, less than 90% CD8).

The germline gives CDR1 MNHEY, CDR2 SVGEGT. This CDR3 has 14 amino acids. V lost 0 bases and J lost 11, with 16 bases in between. This clonotype has just a few counts. As yet, its antigen is unknown. 5'RACE template switching produced TCR cDNA carrying a universal primer site and UMIs. TCRdb redid the calling of the 5' RACE reads with MiXCR, one entry per CDR3 protein. The repertoire holds hundreds of thousands of distinct CDR3 sequences, less than 15% seen once, with roughly 13% in the top ten. The chain employs TRBV6-2 or TRBV6-3 and TRBJ1-2, with D tentatively TRBD1 (6 bases). The sample consisted of PBMCs, taken on the day of the yellow fever booster vaccination. The sequence derives from a man aged 25-45 years who received the YFV17D yellow fever vaccine. The CDR3 sequence: CASSYSAGTPFYTF. The CDR3 nucleotides are TGTGCCAGCAGTTACTCTGCCGGGACACCTTTTTACACCTTC.